This T cell receptor beta chain was found in a study of T cells in women clearing cervical HPV infection (dated by TCRdb to 2017 to 2018). Study-wide context: Cases were about 25 women with histologically confirmed HPV16-related CIN3 or worse, including a couple of invasive cancers. The controls were about two dozen women whose single incident HPV16 infection cleared within 12 months with no development of precancer or cancer. This exploratory proof-of-principle case-control study, nested within the Guanacaste HPV Natural History Study in Costa Rica, compared TCR repertoires among women with different cervical HPV16 outcomes. Five blinded duplicates per group were added as quality controls, so that 60 or so samples were obtained: roughly 50 participants and some 10 replicates. A median age of approximately 32 years was observed in cases versus approximately 40 in controls, and no significant differences in baseline characteristics were found. HLA typing was available for only a few women, so HLA type could not be excluded as a confounder. Case blood was taken at the visit when the lesion was first identified, whereas control blood was taken when infection was no longer detected. Cases and controls were matched on year of sample collection and on age within five years. The parent cohort enrolled 10,000 or so women aged 18 or older in Guanacaste, Costa Rica, during about 1992 to 1995 and followed them for approximately seven years. Among cases, blood sampling occurred a median of about 160 days after lesion detection, with an interquartile range of 90 to 200 days. Here is what the overall study found, with its caveats: Because T-cell numbers per sample were unknown, differences in richness could reflect varying T-cell content rather than repertoire biology. The cross-sectional design could not show whether associations preceded infection or resulted from it; effector/memory subsets and HPV-specific T cells were not isolated. Across sequencing depths, CIN3+ cases showed significantly higher TCR repertoire richness than controls, but evenness did not differ between the groups. Lower TRBV6-7 relative abundance was observed in cases than in controls (roughly 0.12% versus 0.15%; Bonferroni P = 0.0008). Random forest classifiers combining richness and V gene abundances distinguished cases from controls with an estimated AUC of around 0.79.

Using the immunoSEQ assay, multiplex PCR amplified TCR beta CDR3 regions from an average of approximately 1,200 ng of genomic DNA per sample. Primer bias was corrected in the assay by using a complete synthetic TCR repertoire to establish an amplification baseline. The amplicons were sequenced using the Illumina platform. On the study's bioinformatics: Sequences were error-corrected by clustering with frequency ratios and a modified nearest-neighbor algorithm, then analyzed in the immunoSEQ Analyzer with IMGT gene definitions. At each rarefaction depth, TCR richness and evenness were averaged across 20 rarefaction repeats, and samples with fewer sequences than that depth were excluded. Relative abundances of V, D and J genes were compared between groups using Wilcoxon rank sum tests, with FDR correction applied. Blinded duplicates gave an intraclass correlation of around 96% for TCR richness and an average of about 74% across roughly 69 gene segments. In its TCRdb copy, this immuneACCESS table keeps in-frame sequences only and misses some clones. Where compared with another copy, unresolved V genes explain less than half of these, and the others have no known cause. V and J calls and clone size are given by that table; D and trimming were obtained from the DNA. This sample's table contains fewer than 30,000 clones. The ten largest clones represent about a sixth of the sample.

Including the terminal cysteine and phenylalanine, the CDR3 comprises 15 residues. The DNA shown is the part of the CDR3 that was read: 36 bases, in frame from base 1. A distance of 10 bases separates the germline ends of V and J, which lose 1 base and 1 base respectively. The CDR1 and CDR2 encoded by the germline V gene are KGHSH and LQKENI. Every participant had a single incident cervical HPV16 infection, and prevalent HPV16 infections were excluded. Cervical HPV DNA was detected with MY09/MY11 PCR, and genotyping was done by dot-blot hybridization. About 15 mL of heparinized blood were centrifuged, and the buffy coat was aliquoted, frozen at -30°C, then stored at -80°C. QIAGEN kits were used to extract genomic DNA from buffy coat specimens. About this clone itself: What this receptor recognizes is not known. The read falls 3 residues short of the CDR3 end, and the missing part is taken from the germline J gene.

This TCR came from a woman between 18 and 70 years old with a cervical HPV16 infection that either progressed to CIN3+ or cleared (not recorded which). The chain couples TRBV18 to TRBJ2-5, with the D gene too uncertain to name. Source material: blood buffy coat. The covered CDR3 bases are TGTGCCAGCTCACCACGGTCCACTGGCCAAGAGACC. It is translated as CASSPRSTGQET. The CDR3 in its entirety is CASSPRSTGQETQYF.